A selection of T cell receptor beta chains follows, all from one sample in a study of blood T cell repertoires in COVID-19. Produced via immunoSEQ multiplex PCR; TCRdb's table is partial and in-frame only. The table has around 60,000 clones, 55% to 75% seen once; the top ten hold around 5.1%. Sequencing was carried out using peripheral blood. All receptors derive from a woman in her 70s with COVID-19, enrolled during active disease. Both conserved end residues are part of each CDR3. A D gene is named only where the DNA matches it firmly. A row's size may be missing; if present it is once, few, many or a size class.

>TRBV5-1|15|TRBD1|TRBJ1-1|.
TGCGCCAGCAGCACACTCGGACAGGGTGACACTGAAGCTTTCTTT
CASSTLGQGDTEAFF
>TRBV7-9|14|TRBD1|TRBJ1-4|.
TGTGCCAGCAGGACTCAGGGGGCAAATGAAAAACTGTTTTTT
CASRTQGANEKLFF
>TRBV19|13|TRBD1|TRBJ2-2|few
TGTGCCAGTAGTATAACAGGGGGCGGGGAGCTGTTTTTT
CASSITGGGELFF
>TRBV5-1|15|.|TRBJ2-1|.
TGCGCCAGCAGCGCGGGCTTGGCCCCCTACAATGAGCAGTTCTTC
CASSAGLAPYNEQFF
>TRBV7-2|16|TRBD1|TRBJ2-3|.
TGTGCCAGCAGCCCTTCAGGGACAGGGGGCACAGATACGCAGTATTTT
CASSPSGTGGTDTQYF
>TRBV20-1|14|.|TRBJ2-3|.
TGCAGTGCTAGTGGGCTAGCCTGGCCAGATACGCAGTATTTT
CSASGLAWPDTQYF
>TRBV7-9|15|TRBD2|TRBJ2-2|.
TGTGCCAGCAGCTTAGGGGGACTAACCACCGGGGAGCTGTTTTTT
CASSLGGLTTGELFF
>TRBV2|15|TRBD1|TRBJ1-6|.
TGTGCCAGCAGCGAAGATGGGGACAGGTATTCACCCCTCCACTTT
CASSEDGDRYSPLHF
>TRBV11-3|15|TRBD1|TRBJ2-5|.
TGTGCCAGCAGCGGCGGGACAGGGGGTTTGGAGACCCAGTACTTC
CASSGGTGGLETQYF
>TRBV24-1|16|TRBD2|TRBJ2-2|.
TGTGCCACCAGTGATTTGGCGGGACTAGCGGCCGGGGAGCTGTTTTTT
CATSDLAGLAAGELFF
>TRBV5-4|15|TRBD1|TRBJ1-3|few
TGTGCCAGCAGCTTGGACAGGGGACCCGGAAACACCATATATTTT
CASSLDRGPGNTIYF
>TRBV4-1|15|TRBD1|TRBJ2-6|.
TGCGCCAGCAGCCCTTGGACAGGGAACCAAAACGTCCTGACTTTC
CASSPWTGNQNVLTF
>TRBV2|14|TRBD1|TRBJ1-2|.
TGTGCCAGCAGTGTCTTTGGGACAGGCCCTGGCTACACCTTC
CASSVFGTGPGYTF
>TRBV6-2/TRBV6-3|15|TRBD2|TRBJ2-5|.
TGTGCCAGCAGTTACGGGGGGGGGACGAGTGAGACCCAGTACTTC
CASSYGGGTSETQYF
>TRBV9|16|TRBD1|TRBJ2-1|once
TGTGCCAGCAGCGAGGGGCTGGGACAGGGGGTCAATGAGCAGTTCTTC
CASSEGLGQGVNEQFF
>TRBV6-1|16|TRBD2|TRBJ2-3|.
TGTGCCAGCAGTGCCTTTGGGCTAGCGGGCACAGATACGCAGTATTTT
CASSAFGLAGTDTQYF
>TRBV6-2/TRBV6-3|15|.|TRBJ2-1|few
TGTGCCAGCAGTTTCCCGGGGGGTACAGGGAATGAGCAGTTCTTC
CASSFPGGTGNEQFF
>TRBV5-1|15|TRBD1|TRBJ1-6|.
TGCGCCAGCAGCTTGGGGCTACAGGGGACTTCACCCCTCCACTTT
CASSLGLQGTSPLHF
>TRBV18|16|TRBD2|TRBJ2-3|.
TGTGCCAGCTCACCACCACTAGCGGGGCCTTCAGATACGCAGTATTTT
CASSPPLAGPSDTQYF
>TRBV7-2|16|.|TRBJ1-3|few
TGTGCCAGCAGCTTAGTGGGAGGGGGCTCTGGAAACACCATATATTTT
CASSLVGGGSGNTIYF
>TRBV5-1|15|TRBD1|TRBJ1-5|.
TGCGCCAGCAGCTTAGGACAGGGGCCATATCAGCCCCAGCATTTT
CASSLGQGPYQPQHF
>TRBV19|15|.|TRBJ1-1|.
TGTGCCAGTAGTATAAATCCGGGGGGGAACACTGAAGCTTTCTTT
CASSINPGGNTEAFF
>TRBV5-6|15|TRBD2|TRBJ2-1|.
TGTGCCAGCAGCTTCTGGCTAGCGGGGGAAAATGAGCAGTTCTTC
CASSFWLAGENEQFF
>TRBV5-4|15|.|TRBJ1-2|.
TGTGCCAGCAGCTTGCCCGGACAGCGGAACTATGGCTACACCTTC
CASSLPGQRNYGYTF
>TRBV6-2/TRBV6-3|15|.|TRBJ1-5|.
TGTGCCAGCAGTTACGGCGGCCATAGCAATCAGCCCCAGCATTTT
CASSYGGHSNQPQHF
>TRBV27|14|.|TRBJ2-1|.
TGTGCCAGCACCACATTGGGAGGCCACAATGAGCAGTTCTTC
CASTTLGGHNEQFF
>TRBV5-4|13|.|TRBJ2-7|.
TGTGCCAGCAGCTTGGGGGGCAGCTTCCTCTCGGACTTC
CASSLGGSFLSDF
>TRBV3-1/TRBV3-2|14|TRBD1|TRBJ1-3|.
TGTGCCAGCAGCCCAGGACAGGGAGAGGACACCATATATTTT
CASSPGQGEDTIYF
>TRBV7-8|12|.|TRBJ1-1|.
TGTGCCACCTCGCAGGGCCGCACTGAAGCTTTCTTT
CATSQGRTEAFF
>TRBV6-2/TRBV6-3|17|TRBD2|TRBJ2-1|.
TGTGCCAGCAGTTACGTTCTAGCGGGACCATCCTCCAATGAGCAGTTCTTC
CASSYVLAGPSSNEQFF
>TRBV19|14|.|TRBJ2-1|.
TGTGCCAGTAGTGTGCTAGACGGATACAATGAGCAGTTCTTC
CASSVLDGYNEQFF
>TRBV19|15|TRBD1|TRBJ1-5|.
TGTGCCAGTAGTATCGGGACAGGCGCCGGTCAGCCCCAGCATTTT
CASSIGTGAGQPQHF
>TRBV3-1/TRBV3-2|12|TRBD1|TRBJ1-2|.
TGTGCCAGCACTTCCGGGACAGGGCGTAACACCTTC
CASTSGTGRNTF
>TRBV5-4|14|TRBD2|TRBJ2-5|.
TGTGCCAGCAGCCGACGGACTAGTGGGGAGACCCAGTACTTC
CASSRRTSGETQYF
>TRBV2|13|.|TRBJ2-1|.
TGTGCCAGCAGGGAGGGACAGACGAATGAGCAGTTCTTC
CASREGQTNEQFF
>TRBV7-7|16|.|TRBJ2-2|.
TGTGCTAGCAGCCCAAGCTTACGTGGAGGCACCGGGGAGCTGTTTTTT
CASSPSLRGGTGELFF
>TRBV29-1|15|TRBD1|TRBJ2-1|.
TGCAGCGTCCGAATCCGGGACAGGGGTTACAATGAGCAGTTCTTC
CSVRIRDRGYNEQFF
>TRBV5-5|15|TRBD1|TRBJ2-2|.
TGTGCCAGCAGCTTGACAGGGGCGGACACCGGGGAGCTGTTTTTT
CASSLTGADTGELFF
>TRBV7-2|16|TRBD2|TRBJ2-3|.
TGTGCCAGCAGCTCCTGGACTAGCGGGAACACAGATACGCAGTATTTT
CASSSWTSGNTDTQYF
>TRBV7-9|12|.|TRBJ2-4|.
TGTGCCAGCAGCTTAACGGGGGACATTCAGTACTTC
CASSLTGDIQYF
>TRBV15|16|TRBD1|TRBJ2-7|.
TGTGCCACCAGCAGAGTACGGGACAGGGGGGACTACGAGCAGTACTTC
CATSRVRDRGDYEQYF
>TRBV14|13|TRBD1|TRBJ1-1|.
TGTGCCAGCAGCCAAGATGGGACAGGGATAGCTTTCTTT
CASSQDGTGIAFF
>TRBV13|11|.|TRBJ1-2|many
TGTGCCAGCAGCTTAGACTGGGGCTACACCTTC
CASSLDWGYTF
>TRBV6-5|15|.|TRBJ2-1|few
TGTGCCAGCACGCCAGGCCGGGGGTCAAGAAATGAGCAGTTCTTC
CASTPGRGSRNEQFF
>TRBV19|15|.|TRBJ2-5|.
TGTGCCAGTAGTATTTCCAGCTTGGGCGGGGAGACCCAGTACTTC
CASSISSLGGETQYF
>TRBV6-5|14|TRBD1|TRBJ2-5|.
TGTGCCAGCACCGCTATGACAGGGCAAGAGACCCAGTACTTC
CASTAMTGQETQYF
>TRBV11-3|16|.|TRBJ2-1|few
TGTGCCAGCAGCCCCCCCGGGGGACTGTCCTACAATGAGCAGTTCTTC
CASSPPGGLSYNEQFF
>TRBV7-9|13|.|TRBJ1-2|.
TGTGCCAGCAGCTCCTCAGGGTACTATGGCTACACCTTC
CASSSSGYYGYTF
>TRBV19|18|TRBD2|TRBJ2-2|.
TGTGCCAGTAGTATCCCCCTTGGGACTAGCGGGAAGAGCGGGGAGCTGTTTTTT
CASSIPLGTSGKSGELFF
>TRBV4-3|15|TRBD2|TRBJ2-1|once
TGCGCCAGCAGCCCTTATAGCGGGGTTGGCAATGAGCAGTTCTTC
CASSPYSGVGNEQFF
>TRBV18|17|TRBD2|TRBJ2-1|.
TGTGCCAGCTCACCACCACTAGCGGGAGAACCCTACAATGAGCAGTTCTTC
CASSPPLAGEPYNEQFF
>TRBV6-4|17|.|TRBJ2-6|medium-sized
TGTGCCAGCAGTGACTCGAATCAGGGGTCTGGGGCCAACGTCCTGACTTTC
CASSDSNQGSGANVLTF
>TRBV5-6|16|.|TRBJ1-6|.
TGTGCCAGCAGCTTGGTGGCTGGACAGAGAATCTCACCCCTCCACTTT
CASSLVAGQRISPLHF